This entry concerns a single T cell receptor (beta chain). Its antigen is as yet unknown. Germline V gene data show CDR1 as LGHNA and CDR2 as YNFKEQ. The CDR3 has 14 residues. V lost 1 base and J 6 bases, leaving 13 bases between the germline ends. Here immunoSEQ multiplex PCR was the method, and the copy in TCRdb shows in-frame clones only, minus some. Found here are around 300,000 clones, about 88% of them singletons; the top ten hold 5.5% to 7%. The data stem from a study of Ad26.COV2.S vaccination and SARS-CoV-2 variants. Study details: Enrolled in COV1001, the donor was in the Ad26.COV2.S trial arm, which received the vaccine. Ad26.COV2.S shots went into the muscle once or twice, 56 days apart. General study results and limits: The placebo group had lower spike-specific TCR breadth than the vaccine recipients did. Following vaccination, spike-specific CD8+ and CD4+ T cell responses reportedly exhibited substantial breadth.

Treatment specified: 15 to 20 received Ad26.COV2.S at low or high dose, single or two shots; a few received placebo; per-sample allocation not given. Day 63 following the first vaccine or placebo injection was when the samples were taken. The sequence derives from a person aged 18-65 years who received the Ad26.COV2.S COVID-19 vaccine or a placebo. The chain recombines TRBV4-2 with TRBJ2-7; D is possibly TRBD2 (6 bases). The sequencing used peripheral blood, collected in a trial of Ad26.COV2.S vaccine versus placebo. This CDR3 reads CASSQGPNSGEQYF. DNA for the CDR3: TGTGCCAGCAGCCAAGGTCCAAATAGCGGCGAGCAGTACTTC.